The rows below give T cell receptor beta chains drawn from one sample of a study of CXCR3-negative and CXCR3-positive naive CD8 T cells. Reprocessing the 5' RACE reads, TCRdb reports a single entry for every CDR3 protein and omits DNA. The sample's table shows about 45,000 distinct CDR3 sequences. Sequenced material: naive CXCR3- CD8+ T cells from blood. The receptors stem from a human donor in good health. Some clones in this sample may be carry-over from other donors' samples. Each CDR3 is given with its conserved first and last residue. The order of the fields is clone size, V gene, J gene, CDR3 protein. For some rows the clone size is stated as once, few or many, or as a class when expanded; others skip it.

size: NA; V: TRBV11-2; J: TRBJ2-6; CDR3: CASSLGSGANVLTF
size: NA; V: TRBV5-1; J: TRBJ2-7; CDR3: CASSLAGRGQGYEQYF
size: NA; V: TRBV5-1; J: TRBJ2-7; CDR3: CASSLEAPAYEQYF
size: NA; V: TRBV29-1; J: TRBJ2-7; CDR3: CSARGRSSYEQYF
size: NA; V: TRBV7-2; J: TRBJ2-5; CDR3: CASSFGPLQETQYF
size: NA; V: TRBV7-9; J: TRBJ2-7; CDR3: CASSSTGGYEQYF
size: NA; V: TRBV15; J: TRBJ2-2; CDR3: CATSRTGELFF
size: NA; V: TRBV12-3/TRBV12-4; J: TRBJ2-5; CDR3: CASSLPGGQETQYF
size: NA; V: TRBV11-1; J: TRBJ2-1; CDR3: CASSLAQRGDVYNEQFF
size: NA; V: TRBV29-1; J: TRBJ1-1; CDR3: CSVLGHDRNTEAFF
size: NA; V: TRBV7-3; J: TRBJ1-1; CDR3: CASSFAPGGRPEAFF
size: NA; V: TRBV7-8; J: TRBJ1-1; CDR3: CASSLSSVSLAMNTEAFF
size: NA; V: TRBV5-5; J: TRBJ2-3; CDR3: CASSLGWSTDTQYF
size: NA; V: TRBV12-3/TRBV12-4; J: TRBJ2-2; CDR3: CASSDPAGQSGGELFF
size: NA; V: TRBV10-3; J: TRBJ2-1; CDR3: CASQSLAGDYNEQFF
size: NA; V: TRBV11-3; J: TRBJ2-4; CDR3: CASSFYSGRTGRNIQYF
size: medium-sized; V: TRBV29-1; J: TRBJ1-1; CDR3: CSVVGAEASNTEAFF
size: NA; V: TRBV7-8; J: TRBJ2-1; CDR3: CASSWGYNEQFF
size: NA; V: TRBV4-1; J: TRBJ2-7; CDR3: CASSQVGTYEQYF
size: NA; V: TRBV14; J: TRBJ2-3; CDR3: CASSQAIGQLSTDTQYF
size: NA; V: TRBV5-1; J: TRBJ2-7; CDR3: CASGRTGIGYEQYF
size: NA; V: TRBV19; J: TRBJ2-1; CDR3: CASKTSGNEQFF
size: NA; V: TRBV7-3; J: TRBJ2-5; CDR3: CASSHIAGDQETQYF
size: NA; V: TRBV9; J: TRBJ2-7; CDR3: CASSVGISSYEQYF
size: NA; V: TRBV29-1; J: TRBJ2-7; CDR3: CSVLQDYEQYF